The 32 T cell receptor beta chains given below trace back to one sample, sequenced in a study of graft-versus-host responses after intestinal transplantation. Assay: immunoSEQ multiplex PCR; the TCRdb copy retains only in-frame clones and omits some. This table holds over 80,000 clones, 86% found once. The sample consisted of PBMCs, taken 255 days after intestinal transplant. The receptors originated from a human patient who received an intestinal transplant, so some T cells may come from the graft donor.

In the case of this clone: The junction departs from germline at one end; a sequencing error may be responsible. V usage is TRBV29-1 and J usage is TRBJ1-2; TRBD1 is a possible D gene (6 bases). Germline CDR1 SQVTM, CDR2 ANQGSEA. This CDR3 comprises 15 residues. CDR3 DNA sequence: TGCAGCGTTCAAGAGTCCCCCGGGACACATTATGGCTACACCTTC. Encoded protein: CSVQESPGTHYGYTF.

This rearrangement joins TRBV9 to TRBJ2-7; TRBD1 matches at 8 bases. Trimming removed 2 bases from V and 2 bases from J; junction bases left unmatched: 6. Germline V gene lookup returns CDR1 SGDLS and CDR2 YYNGEE. The CDR3 extends over 15 amino acids. CDR3 in DNA: TGTGCCAGCAGCGTCTCCGGACAGGGAGCCTACGAGCAGTACTTC. Translating gives CASSVSGQGAYEQYF.

This clone came up a few times. V usage is TRBV6-6 and J usage is TRBJ1-2, with a tentative D call TRBD1 (6 bases). This CDR3 has 12 amino acids. Between the trimmed V and J ends, which lost 2 bases and 7 bases, there was a span of 8 bases. Germline CDR1 and CDR2: MNHNY and SVGAGI (reference sequence). CDR3 sequence reads: CASSYRGSGYTF. In DNA form, the CDR3 reads TGTGCCAGCAGTTACAGGGGGTCTGGCTACACCTTC.

This chain links TRBV7-3 with TRBJ2-6; D gene unclear. V lost 2 bases and J lost 0, with 11 bases in between. Germline lookup yields CDR1 SGHTA and CDR2 FQGTGA. The CDR3 length is 17 residues. The CDR3 DNA sequence: TGTGCCAGCAGCTTAGGGCCAGGCCGCTCTGGGGCCAACGTCCTGACTTTC. Protein sequence: CASSLGPGRSGANVLTF.

The J gene is TRBJ2-3, the V gene TRBV7-3; no reliable D call. V was shortened by 5 bases and J by 0 bases, with 12 bases between the two germline ends. The germline CDR1 and CDR2 sequences are SGHTA and FQGTGA. This CDR3 is built from 15 residues. The CDR3 is CASSRESASTDTQYF. The CDR3 coding sequence is TGTGCCAGCAGCCGCGAAAGTGCTAGCACAGATACGCAGTATTTT.

The chain joins TRBV6-6 to TRBJ2-3; a weak D match, TRBD2 (5 bases). The CDR3 extends over 13 amino acids. Germline CDR1 is MNHNY and CDR2 is SVGAGI (reference sequence). Trimming shortened V by 8 bases and J by 7 bases, and 16 bases separated the two germline ends. CDR3 in DNA: TGTGCCAGCGGCGACCCCCGCGGGCATACGCAGTATTTT. Protein product: CASGDPRGHTQYF.

The chain is built from TRBV4-3 and TRBJ1-2; no clear D. This CDR3 has 16 amino acids. V lost 0 bases and J 1 base, leaving 12 bases between the germline ends. In germline, CDR1 is LGHNA, CDR2 YSLEER. The CDR3: CASSQEVGVFNYGYTF. CDR3 sequence (DNA): TGCGCCAGCAGCCAAGAAGTCGGCGTCTTTAACTATGGCTACACCTTC.

This clone was counted only a few times. The chain links TRBV5-8 to TRBJ2-7; 9 bases fit TRBD1. Unmatched junction bases numbered 5, after V lost 3 bases and J lost 1 base. This CDR3 has 15 residues. Germline-derived CDR1 and CDR2 are SGHTS and YDEGEE. CDR3 sequence reads: CASSSPGQGSYEQYF. The DNA of the CDR3 is TGTGCCAGCAGCTCTCCGGGACAGGGTTCCTACGAGCAGTACTTC.

The chain joins TRBV6-1 to TRBJ1-5; no clear D. Germline assignment: CDR1 MNHNS and CDR2 SASEGT. The CDR3 length is 12 residues. The V and J ends lost 7 bases and 2 bases respectively, with 6 bases between them. The CDR3 sequence: CASTEGNQPQHF. The DNA for the CDR3 is TGTGCCAGCACGGAGGGCAATCAGCCCCAGCATTTT.

The chain has TRBV27 and TRBJ2-7; 9 bases agree with TRBD1. Germline V gene data show CDR1 as MNHEY and CDR2 as SMNVEV (reference sequence). This CDR3 region has 14 residues. Trimming cost V 6 bases and J 2 bases; bases outside gene matches: 5. The CDR3 DNA is TGTGCCAGCAGCACCCGGGACAGGGCCTACGAGCAGTACTTC. This codes for CASSTRDRAYEQYF.

This chain links TRBV2 with TRBJ2-1, with TRBD2 matching 11 bases. The germline V gene encodes CDR1 SNHLY and CDR2 FYNNEI. The CDR3 is 17 amino acids. The ends lost 3 bases at V and 7 bases at J; junction bases unmatched: 11. CDR3 bases: TGTGCCAGCAGTGATGTGTCTAGCGGGGGGTCTGATAATGAGCAGTTCTTC. It is translated as CASSDVSSGGSDNEQFF.

V and J are TRBV19 and TRBJ2-7, with D maybe TRBD2 (7 bases). The CDR3 is 14 amino acids. CDR1 and CDR2 (germline): LNHDA, SQIVND (reference sequence). V lost 3 bases to trimming and J lost 4 bases, with 13 bases between them. CDR3 sequence (DNA): TGTGCCAGTAGTATGGCGGGGGCGCGGTACGAGCAGTACTTC. It yields the protein CASSMAGARYEQYF. Looking up the rest from reference TRBV19 and TRBJ2-7 gives the full variable domain: DGGITQSPKYLFRKEGQNVTLSCEQNLNHDAMYWYRQDPGQGLRLIYYSQIVNDFQKGDIAEGYSVSREKKESFPLTVTSAQKNPTAFYLCASSMAGARYEQYFGPGTRLTVT.

This chain connects TRBV6-5 to TRBJ2-2, with 8 bases aligning to TRBD1. V was pared by 6 bases and J by 1 base, with 4 bases of the junction left unmatched. Germline CDR1 and CDR2: MNHEY and SVGAGI. The CDR3 runs to 15 residues. In DNA form, the CDR3 reads TGTGCCAGCAGAAACGGACAGGGGAACACCGGGGAGCTGTTTTTT. This sequence encodes CASRNGQGNTGELFF.

This rearrangement joins TRBV5-6 to TRBJ2-2; D is unresolved. Between the trimmed V and J ends, which lost 5 bases and 4 bases, there was a span of 6 bases. This CDR3 comprises 12 residues. Germline lookup yields CDR1 SGHDT and CDR2 YYEEEE. CDR3 DNA: TGTGCCAGCAGGAAAGCCACCGGGGAGCTGTTTTTT. Protein: CASRKATGELFF.

Points on this clone: Other nucleotide sequences from this sample produce the same CDR3. The CDR3 DNA sequence: TGCGCCAGCAGCTCCCGCGGGGGGGCCGGGGAGCTGTTTTTT. Its translation is CASSSRGGAGELFF. The chain couples TRBV5-1 to TRBJ2-2; 9 nucleotides agree with TRBD2. V trimming: 3 bases; J trimming: 6 bases; junction bases outside the gene matches: 3. Per germline, CDR1 SGHRS and CDR2 YFSETQ. The CDR3 runs to 14 residues.

This clone was observed a single time. A junction end diverges from the germline sequence, so it may reflect a read error. CDR3 in DNA: TGTGCTAGCAGCTCTCAGGAGGGAGGGACCCAGTACTTC. It codes for CASSSQEGGTQYF. V is TRBV7-7 and J is TRBJ2-5, with a tentative D call TRBD2 (6 bases). The germline gives CDR1 SSHAT, CDR2 FNYEAQ (reference sequence). The CDR3 spans 13 residues.

The gene calls are TRBV19 and TRBJ1-2; D possibly corresponds to TRBD1 (6 bases). This CDR3 is built from 14 residues. The V gene's germline CDR1 is LNHDA and CDR2 SQIVND (reference sequence). The V and J ends lost 8 bases and 4 bases respectively, with 17 bases between them. The DNA of the CDR3 is TGTGCCAGTGCCACGACAGGACGCCTCTATGGCTACACCTTC. Its translation: CASATTGRLYGYTF.

The chain joins TRBV28 to TRBJ2-1; D is possibly TRBD2 (6 bases). The V end lost 4 bases, the J end lost 7 bases, and 8 bases lay between the germline ends. This CDR3 has 12 amino acids. Germline V gene sequence: CDR1 MDHEN, CDR2 SYDVKM. In DNA, the CDR3 is TGTGCCAGCAGTTCAGGACTAAATGAGCAGTTCTTC. Translating it yields CASSSGLNEQFF.

The chain has TRBV19 and TRBJ2-6, with no clear D. Trimming pared 5 bases from V and 5 bases from J, leaving 10 bases between. The length of the CDR3 is 14 residues. Germline V gene lookup returns CDR1 LNHDA and CDR2 SQIVND (reference sequence). Here the CDR3 DNA reads TGTGCCAGTAGTCCACAAAGTCGGGCCAACGTCCTGACTTTC. The encoded protein is CASSPQSRANVLTF.

Comments on this clone: Other DNA sequences in this sample translate to the same CDR3. V and J are TRBV27 and TRBJ2-3; D is ambiguous. V lost 0 bases and J 3 bases, leaving 4 bases between the germline ends. Looked up from germline, CDR1 is MNHEY and CDR2 is SMNVEV (reference sequence). CDR3 length: 13 amino acids. CDR3 coding DNA: TGTGCCAGCAGTTTATCGTTGACAGATACGCAGTATTTT. Translation gives CASSLSLTDTQYF.

The genes are TRBV5-1 and TRBJ2-7, with D hard to call. Between the trimmed V and J ends, which lost 1 base and 6 bases, there was a span of 14 bases. The CDR3 is made up of 14 amino acids. Germline V gene lookup returns CDR1 SGHRS and CDR2 YFSETQ. The CDR3 bases are TGCGCCAGCAGCTTGTCCAACAGTGACCCCGAGCAGTACTTC. It yields the protein CASSLSNSDPEQYF.

The rearrangement links TRBV29-1 to TRBJ1-5, with TRBD1 identical over 8 bases. Germline V gene sequence: CDR1 SQVTM, CDR2 ANQGSEA. Losses at the gene ends were 6 bases for V and 4 bases for J; bases not matched to a gene: 5. The CDR3 contains 13 residues. CDR3 sequence: CSVLTGENQPQHF. CDR3 DNA: TGCAGCGTCCTGACAGGGGAAAATCAGCCCCAGCATTTT.

CDR3 bases: TGTGCCAGCAGCTCCCTCCGGGGGGCCCTCTCCTACAATGAGCAGTTCTTC. It specifies CASSSLRGALSYNEQFF. The chain carries TRBV5-4 and TRBJ2-1; possible D gene TRBD2, 7 bases. Trimming stripped 3 bases from V and 0 bases from J, with 16 bases between. Germline V gene data show CDR1 as SGHNT and CDR2 as YYREEE (reference sequence). The CDR3 contains 17 residues.

The CDR3 loop reads CASGGGVWTEAFF. CDR3 sequence (DNA): TGTGCCAGCGGGGGGGGCGTTTGGACTGAAGCTTTCTTT. The J gene is TRBJ1-1, the V gene TRBV6-5, with a weak D call TRBD1 (6 bases). CDR3 size: 13 residues. Deletions cut 8 bases from V and 5 bases from J, with 15 bases between. The germline V gene has CDR1 MNHEY and CDR2 SVGAGI.

This chain connects TRBV7-9 to TRBJ2-7; D may be TRBD1 (6 bases). This CDR3 is 15 amino acids long. The V gene's germline CDR1 is SEHNR and CDR2 FQNEAQ (reference sequence). The V and J ends lost 5 bases and 3 bases respectively, with 17 bases between them. The CDR3 DNA reads as TGTGCCAGCAGCGGTTCCGGGACACCTCTCTACGAGCAGTACTTC. Translation gives CASSGSGTPLYEQYF.

The V call is TRBV5-6, the J call TRBJ1-3; D not resolved. The CDR3 is made up of 15 amino acids. In germline, CDR1 is SGHDT, CDR2 YYEEEE. V gave up 4 bases and J gave up 1 base, with 12 bases separating them. This chain's CDR3 is CASSLRLGSGNTIYF. CDR3 sequence (DNA): TGTGCCAGCAGCCTCAGGCTCGGGTCTGGAAACACCATATATTTT.

The chain couples TRBV19 to TRBJ1-5; D unclear. The germline CDR1 and CDR2 sequences are LNHDA and SQIVND (reference sequence). The CDR3 sequence is 18 residues long. V lost 6 bases and J lost 3, with 24 bases in between. DNA for the CDR3: TGTGCCAGTAGATACGAGGAATTCGCAGGTAACCCCAATCAGCCCCAGCATTTT. Translating gives CASRYEEFAGNPNQPQHF.

This chain uses TRBV6-1 with TRBJ1-1; D remains unclear. Germline CDR1 is MNHNS and CDR2 is SASEGT. V gave up 1 base and J gave up 1 base, with 4 bases separating them. The CDR3 covers 13 residues. This CDR3 reads CASSEVPNTEAFF. The CDR3 DNA sequence: TGTGCCAGCAGTGAAGTGCCGAACACTGAAGCTTTCTTT.

This sequence joins TRBV27 and TRBJ1-1; D not resolved. The CDR3 length is 15 residues. V lost 0 bases and J 6 bases, leaving 14 bases between the germline ends. Germline V gene lookup returns CDR1 MNHEY and CDR2 SMNVEV (reference sequence). The CDR3 nucleotides are TGTGCCAGCAGTTTATCCAGACTGTATAGCTCTGAAGCTTTCTTT. Protein product: CASSLSRLYSSEAFF.

V gene TRBV16 combines with J gene TRBJ2-7; 7 bases are a match to TRBD1. J gave up 2 bases and V 4 bases, and 8 bases lay outside the gene matches. The germline V gene encodes CDR1 KGHSY and CDR2 FQNENV. This CDR3 has 15 amino acids. CDR3 nucleotide sequence: TGTGCCAGCAGCCGTAATACGGGGACAGCCTACGAGCAGTACTTC. Its translation: CASSRNTGTAYEQYF.

The chain employs TRBV19 and TRBJ2-7, with 8 positions matching TRBD2. Trimming cost V 2 bases and J 3 bases; bases outside gene matches: 6. The V gene's germline CDR1 is LNHDA and CDR2 SQIVND (reference sequence). This CDR3 has 15 amino acids. The CDR3 loop is CASSISAGVNYEQYF. The CDR3 nucleotides read TGTGCCAGTAGTATATCAGCGGGGGTAAACTACGAGCAGTACTTC.

The V and J genes are TRBV10-2 and TRBJ1-6, with no clear D. CDR1 is WSHSY and CDR2 is SAAADI in the germline V gene. The CDR3 has 17 amino acids. Trimming took 0 bases from V and 7 from J, leaving 16 bases between them. CDR3 loop: CASSESGLPPPNSPLHF. The CDR3 nucleotides are TGCGCCAGCAGTGAGTCCGGACTACCTCCCCCGAATTCACCCCTCCACTTT.